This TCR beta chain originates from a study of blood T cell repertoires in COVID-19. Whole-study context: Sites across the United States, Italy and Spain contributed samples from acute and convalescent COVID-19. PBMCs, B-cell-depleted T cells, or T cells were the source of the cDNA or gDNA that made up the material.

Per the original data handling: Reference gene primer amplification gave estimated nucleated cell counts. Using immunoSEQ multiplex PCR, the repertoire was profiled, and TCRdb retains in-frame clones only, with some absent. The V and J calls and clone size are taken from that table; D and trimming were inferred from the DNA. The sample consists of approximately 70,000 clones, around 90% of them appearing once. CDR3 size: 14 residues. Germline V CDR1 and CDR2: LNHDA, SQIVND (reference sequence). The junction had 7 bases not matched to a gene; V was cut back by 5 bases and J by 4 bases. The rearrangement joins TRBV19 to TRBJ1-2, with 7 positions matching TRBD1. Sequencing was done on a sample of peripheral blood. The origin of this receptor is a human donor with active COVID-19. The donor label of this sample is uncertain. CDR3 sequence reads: CASSPGQASYGYTF. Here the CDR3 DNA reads TGTGCCAGTAGTCCCGGACAGGCATCCTATGGCTACACCTTC.